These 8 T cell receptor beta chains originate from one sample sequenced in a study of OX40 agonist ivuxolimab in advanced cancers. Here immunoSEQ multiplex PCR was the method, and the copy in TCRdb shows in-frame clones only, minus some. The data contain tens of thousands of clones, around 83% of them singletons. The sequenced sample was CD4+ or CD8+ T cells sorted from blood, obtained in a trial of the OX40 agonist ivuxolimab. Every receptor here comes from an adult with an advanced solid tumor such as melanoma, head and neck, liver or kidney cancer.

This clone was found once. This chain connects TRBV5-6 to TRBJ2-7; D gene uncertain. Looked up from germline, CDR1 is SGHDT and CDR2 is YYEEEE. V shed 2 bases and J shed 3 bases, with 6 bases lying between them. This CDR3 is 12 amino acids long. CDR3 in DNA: TGTGCCAGCAGCTTACCGGTCTACGAGCAGTACTTC. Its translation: CASSLPVYEQYF.

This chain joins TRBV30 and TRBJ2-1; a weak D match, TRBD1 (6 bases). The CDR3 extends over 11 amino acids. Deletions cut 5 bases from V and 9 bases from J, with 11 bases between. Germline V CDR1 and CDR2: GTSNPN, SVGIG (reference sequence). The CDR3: CAWVTGAEQFF. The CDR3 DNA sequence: TGTGCCTGGGTGACAGGCGCTGAGCAGTTCTTC.

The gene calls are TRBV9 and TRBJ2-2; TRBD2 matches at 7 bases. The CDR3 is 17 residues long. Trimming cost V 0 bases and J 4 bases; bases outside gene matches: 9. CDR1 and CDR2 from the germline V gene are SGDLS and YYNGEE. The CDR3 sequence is CASSVGGLADLTGELFF. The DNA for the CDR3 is TGTGCCAGCAGCGTAGGAGGGCTAGCGGACCTCACCGGGGAGCTGTTTTTT.

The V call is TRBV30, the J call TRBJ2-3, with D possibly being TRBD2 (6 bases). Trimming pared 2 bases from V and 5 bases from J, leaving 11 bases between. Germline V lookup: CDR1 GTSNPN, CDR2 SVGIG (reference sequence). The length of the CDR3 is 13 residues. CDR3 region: CAWSTWGVDTQYF. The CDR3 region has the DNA TGTGCCTGGAGTACGTGGGGGGTAGATACGCAGTATTTT.

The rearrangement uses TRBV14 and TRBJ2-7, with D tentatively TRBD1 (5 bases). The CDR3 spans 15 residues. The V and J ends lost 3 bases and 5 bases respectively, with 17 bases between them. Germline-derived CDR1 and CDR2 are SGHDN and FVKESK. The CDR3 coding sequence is TGTGCCAGCAGCCATGTTGGGGCCCCGGGTGACGAGCAGTACTTC. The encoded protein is CASSHVGAPGDEQYF.

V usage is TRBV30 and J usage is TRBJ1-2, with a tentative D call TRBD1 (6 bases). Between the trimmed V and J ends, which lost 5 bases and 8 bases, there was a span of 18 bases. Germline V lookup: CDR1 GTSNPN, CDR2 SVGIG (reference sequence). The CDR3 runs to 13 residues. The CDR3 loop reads CAWGGAFSPGYTF. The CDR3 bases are TGTGCCTGGGGGGGGGCGTTCAGCCCAGGCTACACCTTC.

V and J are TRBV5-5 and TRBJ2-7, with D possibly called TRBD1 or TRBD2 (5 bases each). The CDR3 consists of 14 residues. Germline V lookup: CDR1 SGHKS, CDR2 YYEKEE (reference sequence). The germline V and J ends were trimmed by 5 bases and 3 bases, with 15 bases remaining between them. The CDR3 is CASSHRDRNYEQYF. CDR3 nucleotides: TGTGCCAGCAGTCACCGGGACCGAAACTACGAGCAGTACTTC. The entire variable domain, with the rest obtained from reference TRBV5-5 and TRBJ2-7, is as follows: DAGVTQSPTHLIKTRGQQVTLRCSPISGHKSVSWYQQVLGQGPQFIFQYYEKEERGRGNFPDRFSARQFPNYSSELNVNALLLGDSALYLCASSHRDRNYEQYFGPGTRLTVT.

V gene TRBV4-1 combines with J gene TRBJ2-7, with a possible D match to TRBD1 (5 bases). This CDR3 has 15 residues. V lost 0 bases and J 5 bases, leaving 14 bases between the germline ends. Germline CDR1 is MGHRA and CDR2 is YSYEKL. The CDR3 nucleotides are TGCGCCAGCAGCCAAGAGGACACCCAAAGTGACGAGCAGTACTTC. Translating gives CASSQEDTQSDEQYF.